The sample holds a few counts of the clone carrying this T cell receptor beta chain. Antigen specificity is unknown. This specimen comes from a study of read filtering for tumor transcriptome and immune sequencing. At the level of the study: Patients were approximately 18 male and around 13 female, mean age 65.9 years, range about 47 to 85. Transcriptome libraries were built from DNase-treated RNA.

Study conclusions and caveats: IR-seq and RNA-seq agreed better without single-read clonotypes. Roughly four fifths of IR-seq clonotypes had one read, totaling approximately 4% of reads; RNA-seq: approximately 75% and 45%.

The CDR3 has 14 residues. V was shortened by 0 bases and J by 4 bases, with 9 bases between the two germline ends. The V gene's germline CDR1 is SGHRS and CDR2 YFSETQ. The library was built from 400 ng RNA with molecular barcoded adaptors for alpha/delta and beta/gamma chains. From the reads, TCRdb called clonotypes with MiXCR, one entry per CDR3 protein. Here the sample spans tens of thousands of distinct CDR3 sequences, around 19% being singletons. The chain is built from TRBV5-1 and TRBJ2-3; unclear D gene. The clonotype originates from a donor at least 40 years old with multiple myeloma. Material: a population of CD138-negative cells sorted from bone marrow. The CDR3 DNA follows: TGCGCCAGCAGCTTGGGGCAGGTAGCAGATACGCAGTATTTT. This translates into CASSLGQVADTQYF.